One and the same sample provided the 28 T cell receptor beta chains below, sequenced in a study of immune heterogeneity within non-small cell lung tumors. At about 600 ng per sample, bulk tumor genomic DNA provided the template. Several biopsies were spaced far apart within each primary tumor and obtained as surgery took place. Samples came from untreated patients having curative surgery for newly diagnosed non-small cell lung cancer. With 32 V and 13 J primers, multiplex PCR amplified the TCR beta CDR3. TCRdb analysed the multiplex PCR reads with MiXCR anew, one entry per CDR3 protein. This table holds under 3,500 distinct CDR3 sequences, around a sixth found once. The sample was lung tumor tissue. These receptors all stem from a middle-aged man with non-small cell lung cancer.

By sample share, this clonotype is hyperexpanded. V is TRBV6-1 and J is TRBJ1-2; possibly TRBD1 for D (6 bases). Per the germline V gene, CDR1 is MNHNS and CDR2 is SASEGT. V was shortened by 6 bases and J by 5 bases, with 19 bases between the two germline ends. This CDR3 spans 15 amino acids. The CDR3 sequence: CASSHGTGISYGYTF. In DNA form, the CDR3 reads TGTGCCAGCAGCCATGGCACAGGGATTAGTTATGGCTACACCTTC.

This clonotype was counted between two and nine times. The chain combines TRBV29-1 with TRBJ1-2; possibly TRBD1 for D (6 bases). CDR1 is SQVTM and CDR2 is ANQGSEA in the germline V gene. CDR3 size: 11 residues. Trimming removed 7 bases from V and 6 bases from J, with 12 bases in between. The CDR3 protein is CSGTGPHGYTF. In DNA form, the CDR3 reads TGCAGCGGTACAGGGCCCCATGGCTACACCTTC.

This clonotype is labeled as medium-sized. The chain carries TRBV27 and TRBJ1-6; no reliable D call. CDR1 and CDR2 from the germline V gene are MNHEY and SMNVEV (reference sequence). The V gene lost 5 bases and the J gene lost 2 bases, with 10 bases spanning the gap. This CDR3 comprises 15 residues. The CDR3 sequence: CASSPTIAYNSPLHF. CDR3 DNA sequence: TGTGCCAGCAGTCCTACGATAGCCTATAATTCACCCCTCCACTTT.

This rearrangement joins TRBV9 to TRBJ2-3, with TRBD2 identical over 7 bases. The germline gives CDR1 SGDLS, CDR2 YYNGEE. The J segment lost 5 bases and the V segment lost 4 bases, leaving 7 bases of the junction unmatched. The length of the CDR3 is 14 residues. The CDR3 sequence: CASSPGLGQDTQYF. CDR3 nucleotide sequence: TGTGCCAGCAGCCCTGGACTAGGTCAAGATACGCAGTATTTT.

This clonotype was seen many times. CDR3: CASSLGQNQPQHF. DNA for the CDR3: TGCGCCAGCAGCTTGGGACAGAATCAGCCCCAGCATTTT. The rearrangement uses TRBV5-1 and TRBJ1-5, with a tentative D call TRBD1 (5 bases). There are 13 residues in the CDR3. V shed 0 bases and J shed 4 bases, with 5 bases lying between them. The germline V gene encodes CDR1 SGHRS and CDR2 YFSETQ. The whole variable domain, remainder taken from reference TRBV5-1 and TRBJ1-5, is KAGVTQTPRYLIKTRGQQVTLSCSPISGHRSVSWYQQTPGQGLQFLFEYFSETQRNKGNFPGRFSGRQFSNSRSEMNVSTLELGDSALYLCASSLGQNQPQHFGDGTRLSIL.

In this sample, this clonotype turned up many times. The V and J genes are TRBV5-5 and TRBJ2-5; tentatively, D is TRBD2 (6 bases). The CDR3 runs to 14 residues. With 7 bases removed from V and 5 bases from J, the gap between germline ends came to 18 bases. The germline CDR1 and CDR2 sequences are SGHKS and YYEKEE (reference sequence). The CDR3 loop reads CASSSYTGVETQYF. CDR3 DNA: TGTGCCAGCTCCTCCTACACGGGAGTTGAGACCCAGTACTTC.

This clonotype was observed at least ten times. This sequence joins TRBV5-1 and TRBJ2-5, with D possibly being TRBD1 (5 bases). The germline CDR1 and CDR2 sequences are SGHRS and YFSETQ. V was trimmed by 3 bases and J by 2 bases, leaving 5 bases between them. The CDR3 length is 12 residues. CDR3 sequence (DNA): TGCGCCAGCAGCTGGACACAAGAGACCCAGTACTTC. The encoded protein is CASSWTQETQYF.

This clonotype is medium-sized by share. The chain couples TRBV29-1 to TRBJ1-5, with unresolved D. Trimming stripped 2 bases from V and 4 bases from J, with 12 bases between. The germline CDR1 and CDR2 sequences are SQVTM and ANQGSEA. This CDR3 is built from 14 residues. CDR3 coding DNA: TGCAGCGTTGAACTAGGGTTGGGAAATCAGCCCCAGCATTTT. It specifies CSVELGLGNQPQHF.

In its sample, this clonotype is medium-sized. The chain recombines TRBV5-1 with TRBJ1-3; perhaps TRBD1 as D (5 bases). Germline-derived CDR1 and CDR2 are SGHRS and YFSETQ. Trimming took off 0 bases at V and 2 bases at J, with 9 bases between the two ends. The CDR3 is 15 residues long. The CDR3 DNA sequence: TGCGCCAGCAGCTTGGCGGGGGGAACTGGAAACACCATATATTTT. Translation gives CASSLAGGTGNTIYF.

By its share, this clonotype is medium-sized. This rearrangement joins TRBV27 to TRBJ2-1, with 9 bases fitting TRBD2. The germline gives CDR1 MNHEY, CDR2 SMNVEV (reference sequence). Trimming cost V 3 bases and J 4 bases; bases outside gene matches: 1. The CDR3 consists of 14 residues. For the CDR3, the DNA is TGTGCCAGCAGTTTGACTAGCGGATACAATGAGCAGTTCTTC. Protein product: CASSLTSGYNEQFF.

In its sample, this clonotype was seen a few times. The rearrangement joins TRBV28 to TRBJ2-5; 13 nucleotides agree with TRBD2. This CDR3 has 17 residues. Germline V gene data show CDR1 as MDHEN and CDR2 as SYDVKM. The V gene end was trimmed by 2 bases and the J gene end by 3 bases; junction bases not matched to a gene: 6. The CDR3: CASSLKTSGRSKETQYF. The CDR3 DNA is TGTGCCAGCAGTTTAAAGACTAGCGGGAGGTCCAAAGAGACCCAGTACTTC.

J is TRBJ2-6 and V is TRBV30, with D uncertain. This CDR3 is built from 13 residues. Trimming cost V 4 bases and J 2 bases, with 6 bases left between them. Germline V gene sequence: CDR1 GTSNPN, CDR2 SVGIG (reference sequence). The CDR3 nucleotides read TGTGCCTGGAACGGCGCTGGGGCCAACGTCCTGACTTTC. Protein sequence: CAWNGAGANVLTF.

A word on this clonotype: This may be a read error, as it is one base from a much larger clone. This chain uses TRBV4-1 with TRBJ2-1; D gene unclear. V shed 3 bases and J shed 7 bases, with 16 bases lying between them. CDR3 length equals 15 residues. The germline V gene encodes CDR1 MGHRA and CDR2 YSYEKL. This CDR3 is CASSHPPAIDNEQFF. For the CDR3, the DNA is TGCGCCAGCAGCCACCCCCCCGCGATCGATAATGAGCAGTTCTTC.

This clonotype was detected many times. J is TRBJ2-1 and V is TRBV2, with 10 positions matching TRBD2. The CDR3 is 20 residues long. V lost 5 bases to trimming and J lost 5 bases; unmatched junction nucleotides: 21. Germline CDR1 reads SNHLY; CDR2 reads FYNNEI. CDR3: CASSRTTGDKREGRDNEQFF. Written as DNA, the CDR3 is TGTGCCAGCAGTCGTACGACAGGGGACAAGCGGGAGGGCCGGGACAATGAGCAGTTCTTC.

This clonotype is medium-sized (0.01 to 0.1%) within its sample. The rearrangement uses TRBV12-3 or TRBV12-4 and TRBJ1-5; D possibly corresponds to TRBD1 (5 bases). CDR3 length: 14 residues. V was clipped by 7 bases and J by 6 bases, with 16 bases between them. The CDR3 loop is CASTPGGEGQPQHF. The CDR3 DNA sequence: TGTGCCAGCACCCCCGGGGGGGAGGGTCAGCCCCAGCATTTT.

This clonotype was found many times. V is TRBV2 and J is TRBJ2-5; the D gene is possibly TRBD1 (6 bases). The CDR3 is made up of 13 amino acids. The V and J ends lost 8 bases and 2 bases respectively, with 12 bases between them. Germline values: CDR1 SNHLY, CDR2 FYNNEI. CDR3 sequence reads: CASRRQVQETQYF. The DNA for the CDR3 is TGTGCCAGCCGCCGACAGGTTCAAGAGACCCAGTACTTC. The full variable domain, completed using reference TRBV2 and TRBJ2-5, is EPEVTQTPSHQVTQMGQEVILRCVPISNHLYFYWYRQILGQKVEFLVSFYNNEISEKSEIFDDQFSVERPDGSNFTLKIRSTKLEDSAMYFCASRRQVQETQYFGPGTRLLVL.

Relative to its sample, this clonotype is medium-sized. V gene TRBV19 combines with J gene TRBJ1-4; perhaps TRBD1 as D (5 bases). CDR1 LNHDA and CDR2 SQIVND come from the germline V gene (reference sequence). V shed 5 bases and J shed 5 bases, with 12 bases lying between them. The CDR3 extends over 14 amino acids. The CDR3 here is CASSDRDLNEKLFF. The CDR3 coding sequence is TGTGCCAGTAGTGACCGGGACTTAAATGAAAAACTGTTTTTT.

The sample holds many counts of this clonotype. The J gene is TRBJ2-3, the V gene TRBV11-2; perhaps TRBD1 as D (6 bases). With 8 bases removed from V and 0 bases from J, the gap between germline ends came to 15 bases. The length of the CDR3 is 15 residues. Per germline, CDR1 SGHAT and CDR2 FQNNGV. CDR3 nucleotides: TGTGCCAGCTCCAGGGGTTCAACTAGCACAGATACGCAGTATTTT. Protein: CASSRGSTSTDTQYF.

This clonotype came up many times. The V call is TRBV5-1, the J call TRBJ1-5; 9 positions match TRBD1. Trimming at V came to 5 bases and at J to 4 bases, leaving 4 bases not matched to a gene. The length of the CDR3 is 14 residues. Germline-derived CDR1 and CDR2 are SGHRS and YFSETQ. The CDR3 nucleotides are TGCGCCAGCAGTACCGGGACAGGGAATCAGCCCCAGCATTTT. It specifies CASSTGTGNQPQHF.

By its share, this clonotype is medium-sized. V and J are TRBV12-3 or TRBV12-4 and TRBJ2-2; TRBD2 agrees at 10 bases. This CDR3 region has 16 residues. J lost 7 bases, V lost 6 bases, and 11 bases had no gene match. CDR3 sequence reads: CASSPSSGRISGELFF. The CDR3 DNA sequence: TGTGCCAGCAGCCCATCTAGCGGGAGAATAAGCGGGGAGCTGTTTTTT.

This clonotype occurred many times. The chain is built from TRBV6-1 and TRBJ1-5, with D possibly matching TRBD1 (6 bases). The CDR3 totals 13 residues. V dropped 5 bases and J dropped 6 bases, with 11 bases sitting between them. CDR1 is MNHNS and CDR2 is SASEGT in the germline V gene. The CDR3 nucleotides read TGTGCCAGCAGTATACAGGGAGGTCAGCCCCAGCATTTT. This codes for CASSIQGGQPQHF.

This clonotype was seen at least ten times. This chain joins TRBV7-9 and TRBJ1-4; D unresolved. This CDR3 spans 11 amino acids. Germline CDR1 SEHNR, CDR2 FQNEAQ (reference sequence). V was trimmed by 11 bases and J by 5 bases, leaving 9 bases between them. The CDR3 protein is CALWWNEKLFF. The CDR3 DNA reads TGTGCCCTATGGTGGAATGAAAAACTGTTTTTT.

Judged by abundance, this clonotype is medium-sized. The rearrangement uses TRBV20-1 and TRBJ2-5, with 10 bases fitting TRBD2. V gave up 6 bases and J gave up 4 bases; unmatched junction bases: 11. In germline, CDR1 is DFQATT, CDR2 SNEGSKA (reference sequence). CDR3 length: 15 amino acids. The CDR3 loop is CSAGIGLAAGETQYF. Here the CDR3 DNA reads TGCAGTGCCGGTATAGGACTAGCGGCTGGAGAGACCCAGTACTTC.

This clonotype came up a few times. A much larger clone differs from this one at a single base, so this may be a read error. The chain has TRBV6-2 or TRBV6-3 and TRBJ1-1; D unresolved. The CDR3 totals 15 residues. Per germline, CDR1 MNHEY and CDR2 SVGEGT. Written as DNA, the CDR3 is TGTTCCAGCAGTGTAGGCCACTCCGGCGGAACTGAAGCTTTCTTT. As protein: CSSSVGHSGGTEAFF.

Sample share makes this clonotype medium-sized (0.01 to 0.1%). This rearrangement joins TRBV9 to TRBJ2-3; 7 bases are shared with TRBD2. This CDR3 has 16 amino acids. Germline values: CDR1 SGDLS, CDR2 YYNGEE. V shed 3 bases and J 5 bases; nucleotides not matched to a gene: 12. CDR3 sequence reads: CASSGEGGGEEDTQYF. CDR3 nucleotide sequence: TGTGCCAGCAGCGGCGAGGGTGGGGGGGAGGAAGATACGCAGTATTTT.

This clonotype is labeled as medium-sized. The chain carries TRBV6-1 and TRBJ1-1; a possible D gene is TRBD1 (5 bases). This CDR3 has 14 residues. Per germline, CDR1 MNHNS and CDR2 SASEGT. The V and J ends lost 7 bases and 4 bases respectively, with 16 bases between them. The CDR3 DNA follows: TGTGCCAGCATGCGGCCCACGGGGGGCACTGAAGCTTTCTTT. Its protein is CASMRPTGGTEAFF.

The CDR3 sequence is CASSFGEGNEKLFF. The CDR3 DNA reads TGTGCCAGCAGCTTCGGGGAGGGTAATGAAAAACTGTTTTTT. The chain has TRBV11-2 and TRBJ1-4; D remains unclear. CDR1 SGHAT and CDR2 FQNNGV come from the germline V gene. Trimming shortened V by 3 bases and J by 4 bases, and 9 bases separated the two germline ends. The CDR3 extends over 14 amino acids.

This clonotype is classed as medium-sized. The CDR3 nucleotides are TGTGCCAGCAGTGCGCCACAGGGTGGGGGTAGGGACGAGCAGTACTTC. Its translation is CASSAPQGGGRDEQYF. The rearrangement joins TRBV28 to TRBJ2-7; D possibly corresponds to TRBD1 (6 bases). The V and J ends lost 5 bases and 5 bases respectively, with 22 bases between them. Germline V lookup: CDR1 MDHEN, CDR2 SYDVKM. The CDR3 is 16 residues long.